The T cell receptor beta chain under discussion was sequenced for a study of shared clonotypes between healthy human individuals. The repertoire was sequenced with immunoSEQ multiplex PCR; TCRdb's copy has only in-frame clones and lacks some. The sample yields about 2.5 million clones, around 92% seen once. Looked up from germline, CDR1 is MNHEY and CDR2 is SVGAGI. This CDR3 contains 15 residues. V was shortened by 0 bases and J by 6 bases, with 14 bases between the two germline ends. This TCR derives from a man aged 18-30 years in good health. Some clones in this sample may be carry-over from other donors' samples. What was sequenced was naive CD4+ T cells from PBMCs. Noted subset: CD45RA+ positively selected. The chain joins TRBV6-5 to TRBJ1-1, with unresolved D. The CDR3 loop is CASSYSWISKAEAFF. The CDR3 DNA sequence: TGTGCCAGCAGTTACTCGTGGATTTCGAAGGCTGAAGCTTTCTTT.